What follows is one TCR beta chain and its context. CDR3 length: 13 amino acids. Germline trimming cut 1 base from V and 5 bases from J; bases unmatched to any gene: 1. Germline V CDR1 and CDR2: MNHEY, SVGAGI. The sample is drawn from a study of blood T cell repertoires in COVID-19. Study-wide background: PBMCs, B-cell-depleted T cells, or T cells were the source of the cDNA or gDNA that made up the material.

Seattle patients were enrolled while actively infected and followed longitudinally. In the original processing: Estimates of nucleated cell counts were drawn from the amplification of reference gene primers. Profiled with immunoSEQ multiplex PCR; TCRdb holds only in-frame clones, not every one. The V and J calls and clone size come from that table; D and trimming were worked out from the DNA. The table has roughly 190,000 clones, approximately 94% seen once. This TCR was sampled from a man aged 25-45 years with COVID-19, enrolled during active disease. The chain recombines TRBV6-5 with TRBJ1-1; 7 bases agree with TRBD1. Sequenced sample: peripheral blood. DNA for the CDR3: TGTGCCAGCAGTTACTTGACAGGGACTGAAGCTTTCTTT. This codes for CASSYLTGTEAFF.